One and the same sample provided the 2 T cell receptor beta chains below, sequenced in a study of blood T cell repertoires in COVID-19. Clones were sequenced by immunoSEQ multiplex PCR, and TCRdb holds only the in-frame ones, with some missing. The sample shows a few hundred thousand clones, less than 90% of them seen only once. Material for sequencing was peripheral blood. The receptors derive from a man aged 60 to 69 with acute or convalescent COVID-19.

The genes are TRBV10-3 and TRBJ2-7; no clear D gene. The CDR3 contains 13 residues. Germline lookup yields CDR1 ENHRY and CDR2 SYGVKD. The ends were cut back, 4 bases at V and 2 bases at J, with 9 bases in the middle. CDR3 nucleotides: TGTGCCATCAGTGTTGAGGAGCCCTACGAGCAGTACTTC. Protein product: CAISVEEPYEQYF.

The V and J genes are TRBV4-3 and TRBJ2-2, with TRBD2 matching 7 bases. Germline trimming cut 3 bases from V and 0 bases from J; bases unmatched to any gene: 10. This CDR3 comprises 18 residues. Germline-derived CDR1 and CDR2 are LGHNA and YSLEER. The CDR3 coding sequence is TGCGCCAGCAGCCAGGACCCGTGGGGGGGGTCGAACACCGGGGAGCTGTTTTTT. The encoded protein is CASSQDPWGGSNTGELFF.